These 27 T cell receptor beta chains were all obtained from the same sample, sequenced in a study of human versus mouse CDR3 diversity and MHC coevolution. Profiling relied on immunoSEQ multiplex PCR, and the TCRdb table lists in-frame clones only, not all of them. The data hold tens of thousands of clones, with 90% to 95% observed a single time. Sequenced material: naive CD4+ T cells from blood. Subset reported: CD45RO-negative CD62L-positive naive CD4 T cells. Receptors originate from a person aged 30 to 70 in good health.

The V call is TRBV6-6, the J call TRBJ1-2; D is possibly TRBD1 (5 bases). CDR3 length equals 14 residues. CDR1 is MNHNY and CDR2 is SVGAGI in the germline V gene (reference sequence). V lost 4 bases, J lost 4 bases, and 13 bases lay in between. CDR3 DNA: TGTGCCAGCAGTTCCGATGACAGCTTCTATGGCTACACCTTC. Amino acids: CASSSDDSFYGYTF.

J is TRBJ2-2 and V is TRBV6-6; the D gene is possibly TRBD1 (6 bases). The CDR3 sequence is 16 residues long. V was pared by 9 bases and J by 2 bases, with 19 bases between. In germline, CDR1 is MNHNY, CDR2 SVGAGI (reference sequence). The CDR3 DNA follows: TGTGCCAGTTCGCAGACAGGAGATCCTAACACCGGGGAGCTGTTTTTT. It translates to CASSQTGDPNTGELFF.

The CDR3 is CASSLDGEQYF. The CDR3 DNA sequence: TGCGCCAGCAGCTTAGACGGGGAGCAGTACTTC. V is TRBV5-1 and J is TRBJ2-7; D call uncertain. Looked up from germline, CDR1 is SGHRS and CDR2 is YFSETQ. The CDR3 loop spans 11 amino acids. V lost 2 bases, J lost 7 bases, and 7 bases lay in between.

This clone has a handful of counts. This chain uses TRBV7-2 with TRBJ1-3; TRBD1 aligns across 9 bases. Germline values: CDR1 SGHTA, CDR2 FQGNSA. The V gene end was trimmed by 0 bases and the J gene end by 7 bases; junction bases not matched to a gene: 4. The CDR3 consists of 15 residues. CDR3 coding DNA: TGTGCCAGCAGCTTAGCCGGGACAGGGTTTAACACCATATATTTT. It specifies CASSLAGTGFNTIYF.

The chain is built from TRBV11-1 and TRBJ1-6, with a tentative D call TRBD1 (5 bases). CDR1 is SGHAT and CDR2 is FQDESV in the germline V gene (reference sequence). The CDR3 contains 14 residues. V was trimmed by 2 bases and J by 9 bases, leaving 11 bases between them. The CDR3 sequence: CASSLSVGGSPLHF. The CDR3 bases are TGTGCCAGCAGCTTAAGTGTGGGGGGTTCACCCCTCCACTTT.

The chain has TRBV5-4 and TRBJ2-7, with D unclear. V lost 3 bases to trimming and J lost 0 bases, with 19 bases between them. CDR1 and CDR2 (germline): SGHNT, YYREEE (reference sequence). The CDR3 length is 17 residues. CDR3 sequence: CASSSRAVSKSSYEQYF. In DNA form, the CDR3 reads TGTGCCAGCAGCTCCCGCGCGGTGTCCAAAAGCTCCTACGAGCAGTACTTC.

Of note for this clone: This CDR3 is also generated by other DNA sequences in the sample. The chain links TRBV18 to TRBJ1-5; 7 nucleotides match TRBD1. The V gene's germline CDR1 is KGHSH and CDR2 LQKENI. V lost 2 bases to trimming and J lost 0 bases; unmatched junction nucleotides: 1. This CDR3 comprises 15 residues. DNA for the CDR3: TGTGCCAGCTCACCAACAGGGGTTAGCAATCAGCCCCAGCATTTT. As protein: CASSPTGVSNQPQHF.

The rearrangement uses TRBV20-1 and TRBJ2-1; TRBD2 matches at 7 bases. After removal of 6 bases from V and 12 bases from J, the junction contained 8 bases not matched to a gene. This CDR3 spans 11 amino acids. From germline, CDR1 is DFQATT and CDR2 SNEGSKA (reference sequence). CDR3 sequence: CSARSGEGQFF. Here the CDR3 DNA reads TGCAGTGCCAGAAGCGGGGAGGGGCAGTTCTTC.

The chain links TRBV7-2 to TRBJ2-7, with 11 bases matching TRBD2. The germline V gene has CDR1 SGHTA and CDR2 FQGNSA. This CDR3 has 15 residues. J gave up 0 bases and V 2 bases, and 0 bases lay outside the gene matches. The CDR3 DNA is TGTGCCAGCAGCTTAACTAGCGGGAGCTCCTACGAGCAGTACTTC. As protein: CASSLTSGSSYEQYF.

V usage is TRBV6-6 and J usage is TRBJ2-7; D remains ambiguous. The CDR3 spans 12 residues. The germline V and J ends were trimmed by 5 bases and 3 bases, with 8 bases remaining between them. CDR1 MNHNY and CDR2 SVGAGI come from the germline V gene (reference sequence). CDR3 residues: CASSPEDYEQYF. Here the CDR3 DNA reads TGTGCCAGCAGTCCAGAAGACTACGAGCAGTACTTC.

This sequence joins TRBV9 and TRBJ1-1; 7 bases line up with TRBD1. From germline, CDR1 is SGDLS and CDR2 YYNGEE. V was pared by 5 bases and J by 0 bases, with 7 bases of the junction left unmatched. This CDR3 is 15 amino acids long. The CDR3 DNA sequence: TGTGCCAGCAGTCGATTACAGGGGCTGAACACTGAAGCTTTCTTT. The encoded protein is CASSRLQGLNTEAFF.

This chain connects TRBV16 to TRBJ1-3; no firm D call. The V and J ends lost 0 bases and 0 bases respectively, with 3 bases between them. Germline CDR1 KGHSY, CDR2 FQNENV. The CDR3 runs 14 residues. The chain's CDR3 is CASSQSSSGNTIYF. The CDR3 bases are TGTGCCAGCAGCCAATCCAGCTCTGGAAACACCATATATTTT.

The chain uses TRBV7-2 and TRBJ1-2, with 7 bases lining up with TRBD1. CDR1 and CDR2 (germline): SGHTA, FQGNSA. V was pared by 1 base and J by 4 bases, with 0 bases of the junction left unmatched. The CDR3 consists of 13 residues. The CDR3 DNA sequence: TGTGCCAGCAGCTTAGACAGGGGCTATGGCTACACCTTC. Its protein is CASSLDRGYGYTF.

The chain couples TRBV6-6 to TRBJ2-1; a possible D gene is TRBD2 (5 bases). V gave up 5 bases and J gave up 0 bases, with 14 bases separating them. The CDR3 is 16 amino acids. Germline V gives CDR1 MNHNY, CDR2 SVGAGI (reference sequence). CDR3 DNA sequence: TGTGCCAGCAGTCCCCAACTAGTTAGCTCCTACAATGAGCAGTTCTTC. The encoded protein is CASSPQLVSSYNEQFF.

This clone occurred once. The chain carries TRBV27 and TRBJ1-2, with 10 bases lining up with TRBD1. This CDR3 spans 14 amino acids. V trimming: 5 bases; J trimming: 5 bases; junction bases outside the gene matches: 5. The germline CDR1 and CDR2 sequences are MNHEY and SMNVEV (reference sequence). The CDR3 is CASSLTGGRYGYTF. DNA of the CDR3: TGTGCCAGCAGTCTGACAGGGGGCAGGTATGGCTACACCTTC.

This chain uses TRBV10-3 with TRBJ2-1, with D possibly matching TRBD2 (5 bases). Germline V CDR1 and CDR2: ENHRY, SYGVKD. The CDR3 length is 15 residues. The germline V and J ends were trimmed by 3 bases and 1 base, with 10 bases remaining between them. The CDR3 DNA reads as TGTGCCATCAGTGAACCGGCGGGTTCCTACAATGAGCAGTTCTTC. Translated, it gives CAISEPAGSYNEQFF.

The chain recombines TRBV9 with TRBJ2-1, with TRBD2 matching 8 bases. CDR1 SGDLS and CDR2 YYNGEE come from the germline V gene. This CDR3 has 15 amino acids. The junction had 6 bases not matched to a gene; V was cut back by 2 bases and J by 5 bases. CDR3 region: CASSVGGGTHNEQFF. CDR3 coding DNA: TGTGCCAGCAGCGTGGGCGGGGGGACCCACAATGAGCAGTTCTTC.

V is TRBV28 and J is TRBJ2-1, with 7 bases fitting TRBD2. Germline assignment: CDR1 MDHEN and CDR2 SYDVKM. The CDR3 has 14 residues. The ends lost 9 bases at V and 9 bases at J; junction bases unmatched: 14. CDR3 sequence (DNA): TGTGCCAGGGATACTAGCGTTTTTTTTGGTGAGCAGTTCTTC. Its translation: CARDTSVFFGEQFF.

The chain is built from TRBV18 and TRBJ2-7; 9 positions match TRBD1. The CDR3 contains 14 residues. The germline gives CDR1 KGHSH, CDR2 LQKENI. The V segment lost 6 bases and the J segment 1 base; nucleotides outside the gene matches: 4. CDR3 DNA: TGTGCCAGCTCTCCGGGACAGGGTTCCTACGAGCAGTACTTC. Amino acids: CASSPGQGSYEQYF.

CDR3 DNA sequence: TGCAGCGTTGATCTCAGGGTGGAGGGCTATGGCTACACCTTC. Translated, it gives CSVDLRVEGYGYTF. The J gene is TRBJ1-2, the V gene TRBV29-1, with D tentatively TRBD1 (5 bases). This CDR3 spans 14 amino acids. Trimming pared 3 bases from V and 4 bases from J, leaving 15 bases between. Germline V CDR1 and CDR2: SQVTM, ANQGSEA.

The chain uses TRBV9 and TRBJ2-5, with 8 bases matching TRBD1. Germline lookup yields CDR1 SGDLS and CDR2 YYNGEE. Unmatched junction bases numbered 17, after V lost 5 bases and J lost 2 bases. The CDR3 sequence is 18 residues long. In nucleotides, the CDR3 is TGTGCCAGCAGTTTCAGCGCAGGGGGCACAGCTACTCAAGAGACCCAGTACTTC. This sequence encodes CASSFSAGGTATQETQYF.

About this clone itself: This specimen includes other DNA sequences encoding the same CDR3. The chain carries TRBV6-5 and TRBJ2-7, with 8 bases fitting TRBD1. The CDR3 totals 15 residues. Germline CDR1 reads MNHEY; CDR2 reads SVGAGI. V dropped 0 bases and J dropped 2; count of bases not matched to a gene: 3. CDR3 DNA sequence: TGTGCCAGCAGTTACTCAAGGACAGGGACCTACGAGCAGTACTTC. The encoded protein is CASSYSRTGTYEQYF.

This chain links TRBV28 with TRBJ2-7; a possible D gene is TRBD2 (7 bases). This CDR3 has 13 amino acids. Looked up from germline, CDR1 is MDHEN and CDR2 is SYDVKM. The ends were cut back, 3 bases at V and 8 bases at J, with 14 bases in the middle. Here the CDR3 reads CASSFVRGAKQYF. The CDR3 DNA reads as TGTGCCAGCAGTTTCGTTCGGGGGGCGAAGCAGTACTTC.

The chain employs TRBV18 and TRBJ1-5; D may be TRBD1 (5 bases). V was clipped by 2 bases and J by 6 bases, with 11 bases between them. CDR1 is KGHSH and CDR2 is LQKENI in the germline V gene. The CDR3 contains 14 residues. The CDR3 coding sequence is TGTGCCAGCTCACCAGGGGAAAGGGGTCAGCCCCAGCATTTT. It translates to CASSPGERGQPQHF.

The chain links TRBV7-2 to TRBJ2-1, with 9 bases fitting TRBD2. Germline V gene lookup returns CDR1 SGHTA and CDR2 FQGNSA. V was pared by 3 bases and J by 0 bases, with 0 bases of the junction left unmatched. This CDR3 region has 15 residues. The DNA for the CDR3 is TGTGCCAGCAGCTTTAGCGGGAGCTCCTACAATGAGCAGTTCTTC. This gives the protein CASSFSGSSYNEQFF.

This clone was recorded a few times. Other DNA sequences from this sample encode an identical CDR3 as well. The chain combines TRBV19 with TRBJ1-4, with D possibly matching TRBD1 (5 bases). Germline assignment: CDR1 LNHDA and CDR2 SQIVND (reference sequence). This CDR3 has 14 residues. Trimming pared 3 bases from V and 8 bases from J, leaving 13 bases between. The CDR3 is CASSMGQGGEKLFF. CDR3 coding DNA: TGTGCCAGTAGTATGGGCCAGGGTGGAGAAAAACTGTTTTTT.

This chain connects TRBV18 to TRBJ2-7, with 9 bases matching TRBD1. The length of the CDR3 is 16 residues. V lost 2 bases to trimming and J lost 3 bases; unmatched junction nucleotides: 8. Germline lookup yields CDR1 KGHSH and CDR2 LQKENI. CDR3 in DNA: TGTGCCAGCTCACCAAGGACAGGGGCGCTTGACTACGAGCAGTACTTC. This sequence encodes CASSPRTGALDYEQYF. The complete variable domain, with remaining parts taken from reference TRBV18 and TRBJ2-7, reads NAGVMQNPRHLVRRRGQEARLRCSPMKGHSHVYWYRQLPEEGLKFMVYLQKENIIDESGMPKERFSAEFPKEGPSILRIQQVVRGDSAAYFCASSPRTGALDYEQYFGPGTRLTVT.